These 10 T cell receptor beta chains originate from one sample sequenced in a study of T cells in Graves' hyperthyroidism and ophthalmopathy. TCR beta CDR3 sequences were amplified from RNA transcripts. First-round RT-PCR targeting the TCR CDR3 was performed with the HTBI primer set. TCRdb re-called the multiplex PCR reads with MiXCR, one entry per CDR3 protein. The table lists roughly 350,000 distinct CDR3 sequences, roughly 14% of them singletons. The specimen sequenced was blood. These receptors came from a young woman with Graves' ophthalmopathy.

This clonotype was detected many times. This rearrangement joins TRBV28 to TRBJ1-4; the D is unclear. The length of the CDR3 is 14 residues. With 6 bases removed from V and 4 bases from J, the gap between germline ends came to 12 bases. Germline assignment: CDR1 MDHEN and CDR2 SYDVKM. The CDR3, as DNA: TGTGCCAGCAGGATCGGACGGATTAATGAAAAACTGTTTTTT. Translated: CASRIGRINEKLFF.

This clonotype occurred many times. J is TRBJ1-1 and V is TRBV19, with 9 bases fitting TRBD1. CDR1 and CDR2 from the germline V gene are LNHDA and SQIVND (reference sequence). V was clipped by 7 bases and J by 3 bases; unmatched bases: 9. This CDR3 region has 15 residues. The CDR3 DNA sequence: TGTGCCAGTAAGCCGGGACAGGGTGGGGACACTGAAGCTTTCTTT. It translates to CASKPGQGGDTEAFF.

This clonotype has at least ten counts. The rearrangement joins TRBV2 to TRBJ1-1, with D possibly matching TRBD1 (5 bases). V was shortened by 1 base and J by 0 bases, with 6 bases between the two germline ends. Germline V gene sequence: CDR1 SNHLY, CDR2 FYNNEI. This CDR3 contains 14 residues. CDR3 loop: CASSEGRVNTEAFF. The CDR3 DNA reads as TGTGCCAGCAGTGAAGGCAGGGTGAACACTGAAGCTTTCTTT.

This clonotype has just a few counts. This chain connects TRBV20-1 to TRBJ2-6, with D perhaps TRBD1 (6 bases). Per the germline V gene, CDR1 is DFQATT and CDR2 is SNEGSKA (reference sequence). CDR3 length equals 17 residues. V was trimmed by 5 bases and J by 0 bases, leaving 17 bases between them. The chain's CDR3 is CSAAAGVEPSGANVLTF. CDR3 DNA sequence: TGCAGTGCTGCGGCAGGGGTAGAACCCTCTGGGGCCAACGTCCTGACTTTC.

This clonotype was counted at least ten times. This chain uses TRBV2 with TRBJ2-5, with TRBD2 identical over 9 bases. The ends lost 0 bases at V and 0 bases at J; junction bases unmatched: 5. Per germline, CDR1 SNHLY and CDR2 FYNNEI. This CDR3 has 17 amino acids. In DNA form, the CDR3 reads TGTGCCAGCAGTGAAGCACTGAGCGGGGGGTACCAAGAGACCCAGTACTTC. Translation gives CASSEALSGGYQETQYF.

This clonotype was detected only a few times. The gene calls are TRBV25-1 and TRBJ2-5; no definite D call. The germline V and J ends were trimmed by 4 bases and 0 bases, with 3 bases remaining between them. The germline CDR1 and CDR2 sequences are MGHDK and SYGVNS. The CDR3 is 12 amino acids. CDR3 sequence: CASSAYQETQYF. Written as DNA, the CDR3 is TGTGCCAGCAGTGCTTACCAAGAGACCCAGTACTTC.

The chain couples TRBV11-3 to TRBJ2-5; tentative D call: TRBD2 (5 bases). Deletions cut 5 bases from V and 3 bases from J, with 10 bases between. The CDR3 is made up of 13 amino acids. In germline, CDR1 is SGHNT, CDR2 YENEEA. The CDR3 coding sequence is TGTGCCAGCAGCCCGGACTTGAAAGAGACCCAGTACTTC. This translates into CASSPDLKETQYF.

This clonotype was seen a few times. The rearrangement links TRBV28 to TRBJ1-3, with no clear D. Between the trimmed V and J ends, which lost 7 bases and 0 bases, there was a span of 10 bases. Germline-derived CDR1 and CDR2 are MDHEN and SYDVKM. This CDR3 spans 14 amino acids. CDR3 nucleotide sequence: TGTGCCAGCACTTCTGACGTCTCTGGAAACACCATATATTTT. Amino acid sequence: CASTSDVSGNTIYF.

The J gene is TRBJ2-3, the V gene TRBV14; D unresolved. Deletions cut 0 bases from V and 3 bases from J, with 4 bases between. Germline V CDR1 and CDR2: SGHDN, FVKESK. The CDR3 is 13 amino acids. CDR3: CASSQERTDTQYF. The CDR3 DNA reads TGTGCCAGCAGCCAAGAAAGAACAGATACGCAGTATTTT.

This clonotype has a count of ten or more. The chain combines TRBV5-4 with TRBJ2-1; D gene ambiguous. Trimming took 2 bases from V and 10 from J, leaving 10 bases between them. Germline V gene sequence: CDR1 SGHNT, CDR2 YYREEE (reference sequence). The CDR3 covers 12 residues. CDR3 sequence: CASSLDRWEQFF. CDR3 nucleotide sequence: TGTGCCAGCAGCTTAGATCGATGGGAGCAGTTCTTC.